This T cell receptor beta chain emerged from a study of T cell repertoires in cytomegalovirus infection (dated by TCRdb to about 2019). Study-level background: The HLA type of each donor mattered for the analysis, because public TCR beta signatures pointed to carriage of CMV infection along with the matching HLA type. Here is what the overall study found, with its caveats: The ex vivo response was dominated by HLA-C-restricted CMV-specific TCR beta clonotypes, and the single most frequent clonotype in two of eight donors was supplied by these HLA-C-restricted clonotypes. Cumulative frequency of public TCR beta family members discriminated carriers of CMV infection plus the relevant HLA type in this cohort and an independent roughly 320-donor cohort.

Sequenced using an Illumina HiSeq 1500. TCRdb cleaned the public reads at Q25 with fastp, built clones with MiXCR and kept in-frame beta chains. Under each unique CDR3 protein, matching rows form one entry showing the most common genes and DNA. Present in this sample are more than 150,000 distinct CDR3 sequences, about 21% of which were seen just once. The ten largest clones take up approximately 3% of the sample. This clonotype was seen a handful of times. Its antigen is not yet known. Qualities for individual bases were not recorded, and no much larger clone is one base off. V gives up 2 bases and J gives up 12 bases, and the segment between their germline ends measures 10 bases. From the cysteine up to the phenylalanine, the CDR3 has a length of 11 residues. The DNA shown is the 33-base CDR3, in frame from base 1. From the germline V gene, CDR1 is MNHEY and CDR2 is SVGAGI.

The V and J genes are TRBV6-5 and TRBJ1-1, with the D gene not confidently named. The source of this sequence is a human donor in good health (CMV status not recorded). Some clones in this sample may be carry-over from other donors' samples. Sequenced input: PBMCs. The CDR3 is CASSYPPNTFF. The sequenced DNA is TGTGCCAGCAGTTACCCCCCGAATACTTTCTTT.